These T cell receptor beta chains were read from a single sample in a study of shared clonotypes between healthy human individuals. The data were produced by immunoSEQ multiplex PCR, yet TCRdb's version contains in-frame clones alone and is incomplete. The profile covers about 460,000 clones, with 75% to 80% appearing a single time and about 12% taken by the ten largest. The specimen was PBMCs. The receptors shown here come from a woman in her forties in good health. Some clones in this sample may be carry-over from other donors' samples. Each CDR3 is given with its conserved first and last residue. The D gene is left open where the match is weak. Clone size is given for some rows only: seen once, a few or many times, or a class if the clone is expanded.

d_call	v_call	j_call	clone_size	cdr3_aa	cdr3_nt
TRBD1	TRBV9	TRBJ1-1	few	CASSGTGGNTEAFF	TGTGCCAGCAGCGGAACAGGGGGAAACACTGAAGCTTTCTTT
TRBD1	TRBV5-1	TRBJ2-7	once	CASSTGTASYEQYF	TGCGCCAGCAGCACCGGGACAGCCTCCTACGAGCAGTACTTC
NA	TRBV10-3	TRBJ2-2	NA	CAISESAGWGTGELFF	TGTGCCATCAGTGAGTCGGCAGGGTGGGGCACCGGGGAGCTGTTTTTT
NA	TRBV19	TRBJ2-2	many	CASSMAGTFNTGELFF	TGTGCCAGTAGTATGGCCGGGACTTTCAACACCGGGGAGCTGTTTTTT
NA	TRBV6-4	TRBJ2-2	NA	CASSPEVAYTGELFF	TGTGCCAGCAGCCCCGAGGTGGCTTACACCGGGGAGCTGTTTTTT
TRBD2	TRBV7-2	TRBJ2-3	NA	CASSLTAGETDTQYF	TGTGCCAGCAGCTTGACGGCGGGAGAGACAGATACGCAGTATTTT
NA	TRBV7-9	TRBJ2-3	NA	CASSLNSFTDTQYF	TGTGCCAGCAGCTTAAACTCGTTCACAGATACGCAGTATTTT
TRBD1	TRBV30	TRBJ1-4	NA	CAWSSQGVGKLFF	TGTGCCTGGAGTAGTCAGGGGGTCGGAAAACTGTTTTTT
NA	TRBV18	TRBJ1-4	once	CASSPSNEKLFF	TGTGCCAGCTCACCATCTAATGAAAAACTGTTTTTT
TRBD2	TRBV5-1	TRBJ2-3	NA	CASSSGTSGATTDTQYF	TGCGCCAGCAGCTCTGGGACTAGCGGGGCCACCACAGATACGCAGTATTTT
TRBD2	TRBV2	TRBJ2-3	NA	CASRGVGLAGEVDTQYF	TGTGCCAGCAGGGGGGTAGGACTAGCGGGAGAGGTAGATACGCAGTATTTT
TRBD2	TRBV6-1	TRBJ2-1	NA	CASSSGNEDEQFF	TGTGCCAGTAGTAGCGGGAATGAAGATGAGCAGTTCTTC
NA	TRBV10-3	TRBJ1-2	few	CAITTGANYGYTF	TGTGCCATCACTACAGGAGCTAACTATGGCTACACCTTC
NA	TRBV6-4	TRBJ2-7	NA	CASSDSGPHEQYF	TGTGCCAGCAGTGACTCTGGGCCCCACGAGCAGTACTTC
NA	TRBV30	TRBJ1-4	NA	CAWSVAAGLNEKLFF	TGTGCCTGGAGTGTAGCCGCAGGCTTGAATGAAAAACTGTTTTTT
TRBD2	TRBV2	TRBJ2-1	NA	CADGLAGGREQFF	TGTGCCGATGGACTAGCGGGAGGAAGGGAGCAGTTCTTC
NA	TRBV6-6	TRBJ2-2	NA	CASSLPGTTGELFF	TGTGCCAGCAGCCTGCCCGGGACCACCGGGGAGCTGTTTTTT
NA	TRBV5-4	TRBJ2-3	NA	CASSQDQVTQYF	TGTGCCAGCAGCCAAGATCAAGTTACGCAGTATTTT
NA	TRBV9	TRBJ2-3	NA	CASSVGGKLDTQYF	TGTGCCAGCAGCGTCGGAGGGAAGTTAGATACGCAGTATTTT
TRBD1	TRBV28	TRBJ2-7	NA	CASSWGTDLQYF	TGTGCCAGCAGTTGGGGGACAGACCTACAGTACTTC
TRBD1	TRBV7-9	TRBJ2-7	NA	CASSLYGTGDSYEQYF	TGTGCCAGCAGCTTATACGGGACAGGGGACTCCTACGAGCAGTACTTC
NA	TRBV30	TRBJ1-4	few	CAWSLQSTNEKLFF	TGTGCCTGGAGCCTACAGTCAACTAATGAAAAACTGTTTTTT
NA	TRBV6-4	TRBJ1-2	NA	CASSEGLDYGYTF	TGTGCCAGCAGTGAGGGGCTCGACTATGGCTACACCTTC
NA	TRBV27	TRBJ2-3	NA	CASSLRRPVPTDTQYF	TGTGCCAGCAGTCTCCGACGGCCTGTGCCCACAGATACGCAGTATTTT
NA	TRBV6-5	TRBJ1-2	NA	CASSYRPQVDYTF	TGTGCCAGCAGTTACCGACCCCAGGTGGACTACACCTTC
NA	TRBV10-2	TRBJ1-1	NA	CASRNRDGNTEAFF	TGCGCCAGCCGAAACAGGGACGGGAACACTGAAGCTTTCTTT
NA	TRBV7-8	TRBJ1-5	NA	CASSSRHATEYSNQPQHF	TGTGCCAGCAGCTCAAGACACGCTACAGAGTATAGCAATCAGCCCCAGCATTTT
NA	TRBV7-3	TRBJ2-5	NA	CASSYTETQYF	TGTGCCAGCAGCTACACAGAGACCCAGTACTTC
NA	TRBV2	TRBJ2-7	many	CASSDGSSYEQYF	TGTGCCAGCAGTGACGGGAGCTCCTACGAGCAGTACTTC
NA	TRBV9	TRBJ1-2	NA	CASSVAAGDGYTF	TGTGCCAGCAGCGTAGCAGCCGGGGACGGCTACACCTTC
NA	TRBV28	TRBJ1-2	NA	CASSSQGHDYGYTF	TGTGCCAGCAGTTCCCAGGGGCACGACTATGGCTACACCTTC
NA	TRBV7-2	TRBJ2-1	NA	CASSLAQGRVDEQFF	TGTGCCAGCAGCTTGGCCCAGGGCAGGGTGGATGAGCAGTTCTTC
TRBD1	TRBV5-1	TRBJ1-2	NA	CASSLPGGTAYGYTF	TGCGCCAGCAGCTTGCCTGGTGGGACAGCTTATGGCTACACCTTC
NA	TRBV4-2	TRBJ2-7	NA	CASSQGPGRTAEQYF	TGTGCCAGCAGCCAAGGACCCGGCCGAACGGCCGAGCAGTACTTC
TRBD1	TRBV5-5	TRBJ1-2	NA	CASSLSPDRGPYGYTF	TGTGCCAGCAGCTTGTCTCCGGACAGGGGGCCCTATGGCTACACCTTC
NA	TRBV6-1	TRBJ1-2	NA	CASSELTGAGHVYGYTF	TGTGCCAGCAGTGAACTTACGGGGGCAGGGCACGTCTATGGCTACACCTTC